This entry concerns a single TCR beta chain. This entry is derived from a study of shared clonotypes between healthy human individuals. On the study more broadly: The cohort comprised a couple of women and a few men. Their ages spanned 18 to 49 years.

Profiled with immunoSEQ multiplex PCR; TCRdb holds only in-frame clones, not every one. The sample lists 95,000 to 120,000 clones, 55% to 70% occurring once. V was trimmed by 4 bases and J by 0 bases, leaving 8 bases between them. The CDR3 totals 14 residues. Germline V gene sequence: CDR1 SEHNR, CDR2 FQNEAQ (reference sequence). The receptor comes from a woman under 40 in good health. Input material: memory CD8+ T cells sorted from blood. Subset meaning: CD45RO+ cells pooled with CCR7-negative TemRA cells. The chain uses TRBV7-9 and TRBJ2-3; D might be TRBD1 (6 bases). The CDR3 sequence is CASSSGQSTDTQYF. The DNA for the CDR3 is TGTGCCAGCAGCTCCGGACAGAGCACAGATACGCAGTATTTT.